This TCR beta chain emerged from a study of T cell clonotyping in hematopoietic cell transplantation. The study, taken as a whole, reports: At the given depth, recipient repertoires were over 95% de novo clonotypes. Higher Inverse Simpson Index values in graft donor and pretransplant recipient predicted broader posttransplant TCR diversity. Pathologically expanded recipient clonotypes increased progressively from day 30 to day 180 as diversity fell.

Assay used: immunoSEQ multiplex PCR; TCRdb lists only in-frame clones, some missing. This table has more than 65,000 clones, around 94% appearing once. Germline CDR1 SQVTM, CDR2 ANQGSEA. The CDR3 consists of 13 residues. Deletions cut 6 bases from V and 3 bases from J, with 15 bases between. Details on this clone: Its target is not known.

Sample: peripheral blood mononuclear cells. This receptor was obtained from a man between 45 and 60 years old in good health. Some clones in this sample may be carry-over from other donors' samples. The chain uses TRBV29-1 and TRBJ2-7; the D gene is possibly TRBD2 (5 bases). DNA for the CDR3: TGCAGCGTCCCGGGGTCTGGGGTCTACGAGCAGTACTTC. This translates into CSVPGSGVYEQYF.